Below, 30 T cell receptor beta chains from the same sample are listed, as sequenced in a study of post-analysis software for immune sequencing data. Prepared libraries of TCR beta cDNA carried unique molecular identifiers. MiXCR, applied by TCRdb to the PCR reads, yields one record per CDR3 protein. The data contain about 460,000 distinct CDR3 sequences, roughly 45% of them singletons. Points from the study as a whole: Four or five TRBV segments, including TRBV5-6, TRBV5-1 and TRBV20-1, were more frequent in patients than controls.

No antigen has been assigned to these receptors. Sequences were obtained from blood. Receptor source: a girl aged 10 to 17 with multiple sclerosis.

The table lists this clonotype with a few counts. The gene calls are TRBV7-9 and TRBJ2-3; no firm D call. V lost 0 bases to trimming and J lost 5 bases, with 3 bases between them. The length of the CDR3 is 12 residues. The germline V gene has CDR1 SEHNR and CDR2 FQNEAQ (reference sequence). In nucleotides, the CDR3 is TGTGCCAGCAGCTTAGCGCTAGATACGCAGTATTTT. As protein: CASSLALDTQYF.

This chain joins TRBV4-2 and TRBJ1-6, with a possible D match to TRBD1 (6 bases). The CDR3 contains 14 residues. CDR1 and CDR2 (germline): LGHNA, YNFKEQ. Trimming cost V 4 bases and J 6 bases, with 10 bases left between them. The chain's CDR3 is CASSRDRINSPLHF. CDR3 DNA: TGTGCCAGCAGCCGAGACAGGATTAATTCACCCCTCCACTTT.

The count of this clonotype is one. This chain connects TRBV7-9 to TRBJ2-1; no firm D call. This CDR3 comprises 15 residues. V gave up 1 base and J gave up 4 bases, with 11 bases separating them. Germline CDR1 reads SEHNR; CDR2 reads FQNEAQ (reference sequence). CDR3 nucleotide sequence: TGTGCCAGCAGCTTAGACTGGGAACCATACAATGAGCAGTTCTTC. Its translation is CASSLDWEPYNEQFF. Variable domain in full (rest from reference TRBV7-9 and TRBJ2-1): DTGVSQNPRHKITKRGQNVTFRCDPISEHNRLYWYRQTLGQGPEFLTYFQNEAQLEKSRLLSDRFSAERPKGSFSTLEIQRTEQGDSAMYLCASSLDWEPYNEQFFGPGTRLTVL.

DNA of the CDR3: TGTGCCAGCAGTCCAGGGACTAGCGGGGGCCGCACAGATACGCAGTATTTT. Its protein is CASSPGTSGGRTDTQYF. The chain is built from TRBV27 and TRBJ2-3; 14 bases align to TRBD2. The V and J ends lost 5 bases and 1 base, in that order; junction bases with no gene match: 5. CDR3 length equals 17 residues. Germline CDR1 is MNHEY and CDR2 is SMNVEV (reference sequence).

The genes are TRBV20-1 and TRBJ2-3; 7 bases fit TRBD1. The trim removed 5 bases at V and 5 bases at J, leaving 10 bases unmatched. Looked up from germline, CDR1 is DFQATT and CDR2 is SNEGSKA (reference sequence). CDR3 length: 14 residues. CDR3 nucleotides: TGCAGTGCTTGCGACAGGGATAAGGAAGATACGCAGTATTTT. It encodes CSACDRDKEDTQYF.

This clonotype occurred a few times. J is TRBJ2-7 and V is TRBV6-2 or TRBV6-3, with a possible D match to TRBD1 (6 bases). Per the germline V gene, CDR1 is MNHEY and CDR2 is SVGEGT. The CDR3 spans 15 residues. Trimming pared 8 bases from V and 3 bases from J, leaving 20 bases between. This CDR3 is CASRGAGAVGYEQYF. CDR3 nucleotide sequence: TGTGCCAGCCGAGGGGCAGGGGCCGTGGGCTACGAGCAGTACTTC.

This clonotype has just a few counts. The junction departs from germline at one end; a sequencing error may be responsible. The rearrangement joins TRBV7-7 to TRBJ2-7; 8 nucleotides match TRBD2. Looked up from germline, CDR1 is SSHAT and CDR2 is FNYEAQ (reference sequence). This CDR3 is built from 15 residues. As DNA, the CDR3 is TGTGCTAGCAGCCGATCCCCGGGACTAGCCTACGAGCAGTACTTC. This encodes CASSRSPGLAYEQYF.

The chain is built from TRBV9 and TRBJ2-5; D gene ambiguous. The V end was cut by 4 bases, the J end by 11 bases, with 21 bases between. The CDR3 runs to 14 residues. CDR1 and CDR2 from the germline V gene are SGDLS and YYNGEE. For the CDR3, the DNA is TGTGCCAGCAGCCGGCAAGAACGGTACGATGAGCAGTACTTC. This gives the protein CASSRQERYDEQYF.

The J gene is TRBJ2-7, the V gene TRBV24-1, with 9 bases identical to TRBD1. V was pared by 9 bases and J by 3 bases, with 5 bases of the junction left unmatched. Germline V gene sequence: CDR1 KGHDR, CDR2 SFDVKD. This CDR3 has 13 residues. The CDR3 DNA is TGTGCCACCGGACAGGGGAATGGCTACGAGCAGTACTTC. It is translated as CATGQGNGYEQYF.

The gene calls are TRBV29-1 and TRBJ2-1; 7 positions agree with TRBD1. V lost 7 bases, J lost 8 bases, and 5 bases stayed unmatched. This CDR3 contains 11 residues. Germline V gives CDR1 SQVTM, CDR2 ANQGSEA. The CDR3 DNA reads TGCAGCGCGGGACAGATGGATGAGCAGTTCTTC. This gives the protein CSAGQMDEQFF.

The rearrangement joins TRBV29-1 to TRBJ1-4, with TRBD1 as a possible D gene (5 bases). With 2 bases removed from V and 7 bases from J, the gap between germline ends came to 11 bases. The CDR3 extends over 13 amino acids. Germline V gene data show CDR1 as SQVTM and CDR2 as ANQGSEA. DNA for the CDR3: TGCAGCGTTGAATCCCAGGGTGGTGAAAAACTGTTTTTT. It specifies CSVESQGGEKLFF.

The chain has TRBV20-1 and TRBJ2-7; 12 nucleotides agree with TRBD1. J lost 3 bases, V lost 6 bases, and 15 bases had no gene match. Germline V gene data show CDR1 as DFQATT and CDR2 as SNEGSKA (reference sequence). This CDR3 comprises 17 residues. CDR3 in amino acids: CSATRGDRGLASYEQYF. CDR3 coding DNA: TGCAGTGCCACACGAGGGGACAGGGGGCTGGCTAGCTACGAGCAGTACTTC.

This chain joins TRBV20-1 and TRBJ2-3; maybe TRBD2 (6 bases). CDR1 and CDR2 from the germline V gene are DFQATT and SNEGSKA (reference sequence). Trimming pared 6 bases from V and 7 bases from J, leaving 11 bases between. This CDR3 contains 11 residues. The CDR3 sequence: CSAVGGNTQYF. The CDR3 bases are TGCAGTGCGGTCGGGGGAAATACGCAGTATTTT.

This clonotype was counted between two and nine times. The chain links TRBV5-1 to TRBJ2-5; either TRBD1 or TRBD2 may fit D (5 bases each). The V and J ends lost 7 bases and 5 bases respectively, with 12 bases between them. Germline assignment: CDR1 SGHRS and CDR2 YFSETQ. The CDR3 has 12 amino acids. The CDR3 nucleotides read TGCGCCAGCGGGGGAACTATGGAGACCCAGTACTTC. Amino acids: CASGGTMETQYF. Looking up the rest from reference TRBV5-1 and TRBJ2-5 gives the full variable domain: KAGVTQTPRYLIKTRGQQVTLSCSPISGHRSVSWYQQTPGQGLQFLFEYFSETQRNKGNFPGRFSGRQFSNSRSEMNVSTLELGDSALYLCASGGTMETQYFGPGTRLLVL.

This clonotype has a single count. The chain carries TRBV6-6 and TRBJ2-7, with a tentative D call TRBD2 (5 bases). Germline V lookup: CDR1 MNHNY, CDR2 SVGAGI (reference sequence). V gave up 2 bases and J gave up 2 bases, with 13 bases separating them. The CDR3 is 15 amino acids. For the CDR3, the DNA is TGTGCCAGCAGTTACAGGGAGAGCCCAACCTACGAGCAGTACTTC. Translating it yields CASSYRESPTYEQYF.

V usage is TRBV29-1 and J usage is TRBJ2-7; 9 bases agree with TRBD2. The CDR3 loop spans 13 amino acids. CDR1 and CDR2 from the germline V gene are SQVTM and ANQGSEA. Losses at the gene ends were 5 bases for V and 7 bases for J; bases not matched to a gene: 9. The CDR3 loop is CSVLLAGVREQYF. The CDR3 coding sequence is TGCAGCGTTCTCTTAGCGGGAGTGCGGGAGCAGTACTTC.

The gene calls are TRBV20-1 and TRBJ2-7, with 8 bases that match TRBD2. This CDR3 comprises 16 residues. Germline CDR1 reads DFQATT; CDR2 reads SNEGSKA (reference sequence). The J segment lost 2 bases and the V segment lost 0 bases, leaving 9 bases of the junction unmatched. This CDR3 is CSARDVLVAGPYEQYF. CDR3 DNA: TGCAGTGCTAGAGATGTATTGGTAGCGGGACCCTACGAGCAGTACTTC.

V gene TRBV7-6 combines with J gene TRBJ2-3, with 7 bases fitting TRBD2. Per germline, CDR1 SGHVS and CDR2 FNYEAQ. The length of the CDR3 is 17 residues. The junction had 9 bases not matched to a gene; V was cut back by 0 bases and J by 3 bases. CDR3 in amino acids: CASSLARGLAVTDTQYF. The CDR3 bases are TGTGCCAGCAGCTTAGCGAGGGGCCTAGCGGTTACAGATACGCAGTATTTT.

A few counts support this clonotype. The rearrangement uses TRBV6-1 and TRBJ1-5; weak D call: TRBD1 (5 bases). The CDR3 has 17 amino acids. Germline lookup yields CDR1 MNHNS and CDR2 SASEGT. Deletions cut 7 bases from V and 2 bases from J, with 21 bases between. The CDR3 bases are TGTGCCAGCATCACGTCAGGGTGGGGATTCGGCAATCAGCCCCAGCATTTT. It codes for CASITSGWGFGNQPQHF.

This clonotype has just a few counts. The chain has TRBV9 and TRBJ2-4, with D perhaps TRBD1 or TRBD2 (5 bases each). Between the trimmed V and J ends, which lost 0 bases and 6 bases, there was a span of 13 bases. The CDR3 loop spans 15 amino acids. Germline V gene data show CDR1 as SGDLS and CDR2 as YYNGEE. CDR3 sequence (DNA): TGTGCCAGCAGCGTAGTGGGGGATAAGGGAAACATTCAGTACTTC. It specifies CASSVVGDKGNIQYF.

This chain joins TRBV7-3 and TRBJ2-1; 14 bases match TRBD2. The ends lost 4 bases at V and 0 bases at J; junction bases unmatched: 8. Germline CDR1 and CDR2: SGHTA and FQGTGA. The CDR3 has 19 amino acids. CDR3 amino acids: CASSSRGTSGRGSYNEQFF. The DNA for the CDR3 is TGTGCCAGCAGCTCCCGAGGGACTAGCGGGAGAGGCTCCTACAATGAGCAGTTCTTC.

The chain carries TRBV4-2 and TRBJ1-2, with 8 bases aligning to TRBD1. Germline CDR1 LGHNA, CDR2 YNFKEQ. The J segment lost 3 bases and the V segment lost 3 bases, leaving 0 bases of the junction unmatched. The CDR3 sequence is 13 residues long. The CDR3 coding sequence is TGTGCCAGCAGCCAGGACAGGGACTATGGCTACACCTTC. Amino acids: CASSQDRDYGYTF.

The sample holds a few counts of this clonotype. The rearrangement links TRBV7-9 to TRBJ1-5; a weak D match, TRBD1 (6 bases). CDR1 and CDR2 from the germline V gene are SEHNR and FQNEAQ (reference sequence). Between the trimmed V and J ends, which lost 4 bases and 3 bases, there was a span of 10 bases. This CDR3 is 14 amino acids long. CDR3 amino acids: CASSSGHHNQPQHF. In DNA, the CDR3 is TGTGCCAGCAGCTCGGGACACCACAATCAGCCCCAGCATTTT.

The chain links TRBV15 to TRBJ1-5; no reliable D call. The CDR3 consists of 13 residues. V lost 0 bases, J lost 5 bases, and 5 bases lay in between. Germline V CDR1 and CDR2: LNHNV, YYDKDF (reference sequence). CDR3 protein: CATSRETHQPQHF. The CDR3 region has the DNA TGTGCCACCAGCAGAGAGACCCATCAGCCCCAGCATTTT.

The J gene is TRBJ2-1, the V gene TRBV7-3, with 14 bases aligning to TRBD2. With V trimmed by 5 bases and J by 7 bases, 7 bases remained unmatched. Per the germline V gene, CDR1 is SGHTA and CDR2 is FQGTGA. The CDR3 totals 16 residues. CDR3 DNA sequence: TGTGCCAGCAGCCTGGGGACTAGCGGGAGACGTAATGAGCAGTTCTTC. It yields the protein CASSLGTSGRRNEQFF.

Only a few counts were recorded for this clonotype. The chain links TRBV4-2 to TRBJ1-4, with D unresolved. This CDR3 has 11 residues. Trimming left V 3 bases short and J 10 bases short, with 6 bases between. The germline V gene encodes CDR1 LGHNA and CDR2 YNFKEQ. CDR3 region: CASSQTGKLFF. For the CDR3, the DNA is TGTGCCAGCAGCCAGACCGGAAAACTGTTTTTT.

V usage is TRBV6-6 and J usage is TRBJ1-5, with D uncertain. V lost 5 bases and J 0 bases, leaving 8 bases between the germline ends. The length of the CDR3 is 14 residues. Germline CDR1 MNHNY, CDR2 SVGAGI (reference sequence). This CDR3 is CASSTKGSNQPQHF. DNA for the CDR3: TGTGCCAGCAGTACAAAGGGTAGCAATCAGCCCCAGCATTTT.

The genes are TRBV10-2 and TRBJ2-1, with 9 bases aligning to TRBD1. The CDR3 loop spans 15 amino acids. From germline, CDR1 is WSHSY and CDR2 SAAADI. V was pared by 2 bases and J by 4 bases, with 3 bases of the junction left unmatched. CDR3 region: CASSEIGQGYNEQFF. Here the CDR3 DNA reads TGCGCCAGCAGTGAGATCGGACAGGGGTACAATGAGCAGTTCTTC.

This clonotype was seen only a few times. CDR3 in DNA: TGTGCCAGCAGTTTAAATCCGGGGTTGAGTGCAGATACGCAGTATTTT. Protein: CASSLNPGLSADTQYF. This chain uses TRBV12-3 or TRBV12-4 with TRBJ2-3; a possible D gene is TRBD2 (5 bases). The CDR3 length is 16 residues. With 2 bases removed from V and 4 bases from J, the gap between germline ends came to 16 bases.

This clonotype has a handful of counts. V gene TRBV29-1 combines with J gene TRBJ2-5; maybe TRBD1 (7 bases). Germline V gene sequence: CDR1 SQVTM, CDR2 ANQGSEA. CDR3 size: 15 residues. Trimming took off 6 bases at V and 5 bases at J, with 22 bases between the two ends. CDR3 in amino acids: CSVTSESGGWETQYF. The CDR3 coding sequence is TGCAGCGTCACATCCGAGTCAGGGGGGTGGGAGACCCAGTACTTC.